This T cell receptor beta chain was captured in a study of T cells in Graves' hyperthyroidism and ophthalmopathy. Researchers took RNA transcripts and amplified the TCR beta CDR3 regions from them. The study used the HTBI primer set for a first-round RT-PCR of the TCR CDR3. In TCRdb, the multiplex PCR reads were re-called with MiXCR into one record per CDR3 protein. The table shows about 98,000 distinct CDR3 sequences, with about 37% occurring only once. There are 11 residues in the CDR3. V was trimmed by 2 bases and J by 12 bases, leaving 7 bases between them. The germline gives CDR1 SNHLY, CDR2 FYNNEI. This clonotype was counted once.

This receptor was taken from a woman between 25 and 40 years old with Graves' hyperthyroidism. The chain combines TRBV2 with TRBJ1-4; a possible D gene is TRBD1 (5 bases). Material for sequencing was peripheral blood or thyroid tissue (not recorded which). Here the CDR3 DNA reads TGTGCCAGCAGTGAAACGGGACAACTGTTTTTT. This gives the protein CASSETGQLFF. Using reference TRBV2 and TRBJ1-4 for the parts outside the CDR3, the full variable domain is EPEVTQTPSHQVTQMGQEVILRCVPISNHLYFYWYRQILGQKVEFLVSFYNNEISEKSEIFDDQFSVERPDGSNFTLKIRSTKLEDSAMYFCASSETGQLFFGSGTQLSVL.